Below, 14 T cell receptor beta chains from the same sample are listed, as sequenced in a study of cytomegalovirus exposure and HLA in healthy donors. The PCR had 60 Vbeta and 13 Jbeta primers. Here immunoSEQ multiplex PCR was the method, and the copy in TCRdb shows in-frame clones only, minus some. The sample has about 25,000 clones, 79% seen once. Source material: PBMCs. These receptors originate from a male donor in good health and CMV-seronegative.

This chain uses TRBV7-9 with TRBJ1-1; D is perhaps TRBD1 (5 bases). This CDR3 has 14 residues. Germline V lookup: CDR1 SEHNR, CDR2 FQNEAQ (reference sequence). Trimming cost V 5 bases and J 3 bases, with 13 bases left between them. The CDR3 sequence is CASSLTDEDTEAFF. For the CDR3, the DNA is TGTGCCAGCAGCCTGACAGATGAAGACACTGAAGCTTTCTTT.

V gene TRBV30 combines with J gene TRBJ1-6; 7 bases agree with TRBD1. The CDR3 extends over 14 amino acids. The J segment lost 9 bases and the V segment lost 4 bases, leaving 9 bases of the junction unmatched. CDR1 and CDR2 (germline): GTSNPN, SVGIG (reference sequence). As DNA, the CDR3 is TGTGCCTGGAACCCAGGACAGGCTAGTTCACCCCTCCACTTT. Its protein is CAWNPGQASSPLHF.

J is TRBJ2-2 and V is TRBV7-3, with 10 bases fitting TRBD1. V lost 1 base, J lost 6 bases, and 5 bases stayed unmatched. CDR1 SGHTA and CDR2 FQGTGA come from the germline V gene. CDR3 length: 16 residues. CDR3 amino acids: CASSLSPGQGAGELFF. The CDR3 DNA reads as TGTGCCAGCAGCTTAAGTCCCGGACAGGGGGCCGGGGAGCTGTTTTTT.

V usage is TRBV7-8 and J usage is TRBJ2-3, with D perhaps matching TRBD2 (5 bases). This CDR3 is 14 amino acids long. Trimming cost V 2 bases and J 2 bases, with 8 bases left between them. Germline CDR1 and CDR2: SGHVS and FQNEAQ. The CDR3 DNA reads TGTGCCAGCAGCTTATACGGGATCACAGATACGCAGTATTTT. It translates to CASSLYGITDTQYF.

The chain couples TRBV18 to TRBJ1-3; 9 bases align to TRBD1. Germline CDR1 and CDR2: KGHSH and LQKENI. Losses at the gene ends were 8 bases for V and 0 bases for J; bases not matched to a gene: 5. The CDR3 loop spans 15 amino acids. CDR3 residues: CASEQGASSGNTIYF. CDR3 in DNA: TGTGCCAGCGAACAGGGGGCAAGCTCTGGAAACACCATATATTTT.

This chain uses TRBV19 with TRBJ2-7; D possibly corresponds to TRBD1 (5 bases). Trimming removed 4 bases at V and 2 bases at J, with 12 bases between. The CDR3 is made up of 14 amino acids. Per the germline V gene, CDR1 is LNHDA and CDR2 is SQIVND (reference sequence). CDR3 nucleotides: TGTGCCAGTAGTAGCCCGCAGGGAACCTACGAGCAGTACTTC. Protein product: CASSSPQGTYEQYF.

V usage is TRBV7-2 and J usage is TRBJ1-5; a weak D match, TRBD1 (5 bases). The germline gives CDR1 SGHTA, CDR2 FQGNSA. V lost 3 bases and J lost 1, with 10 bases in between. The CDR3 sequence is 15 residues long. The DNA for the CDR3 is TGTGCCAGCAGCTTTGTGGGGCTAAGCAATCAGCCCCAGCATTTT. It is translated as CASSFVGLSNQPQHF.

V gene TRBV10-3 combines with J gene TRBJ2-1, with 7 bases lining up with TRBD2. Germline values: CDR1 ENHRY, CDR2 SYGVKD. The junction had 10 bases not matched to a gene; V was cut back by 10 bases and J by 1 base. CDR3 length equals 15 residues. The CDR3 region has the DNA TGTGCCACGTCACCGGGGGGTGCTTCCTACAATGAGCAGTTCTTC. It specifies CATSPGGASYNEQFF.

The chain uses TRBV28 and TRBJ1-2, with TRBD1 matching 11 bases. Trimming removed 5 bases from V and 3 bases from J; junction bases left unmatched: 17. Germline V gene lookup returns CDR1 MDHEN and CDR2 SYDVKM. This CDR3 has 19 residues. The CDR3 loop is CASSRTIRDRGKKDYGYTF. The CDR3 nucleotides are TGTGCCAGCAGTCGCACAATCCGGGACAGGGGGAAAAAAGACTATGGCTACACCTTC.

V is TRBV2 and J is TRBJ2-3, with D possibly TRBD2 on 6 matching bases. Germline V lookup: CDR1 SNHLY, CDR2 FYNNEI. V was cut by 10 bases and J by 5 bases, with 16 bases left in between. The CDR3 sequence is 13 residues long. The CDR3 coding sequence is TGTGCCACGATTCGACTAGTAATAGATACGCAGTATTTT. The encoded protein is CATIRLVIDTQYF. Looking up the rest from reference TRBV2 and TRBJ2-3 gives the full variable domain: EPEVTQTPSHQVTQMGQEVILRCVPISNHLYFYWYRQILGQKVEFLVSFYNNEISEKSEIFDDQFSVERPDGSNFTLKIRSTKLEDSAMYFCATIRLVIDTQYFGPGTRLTVL.

The chain links TRBV5-1 to TRBJ2-5; D gene unclear. Deletions cut 4 bases from V and 2 bases from J, with 9 bases between. Germline lookup yields CDR1 SGHRS and CDR2 YFSETQ. This CDR3 is built from 13 residues. The CDR3 is CASSTTMQETQYF. In nucleotides, the CDR3 is TGCGCCAGCAGCACTACCATGCAAGAGACCCAGTACTTC.

The chain links TRBV9 to TRBJ1-5; the match to TRBD1 covers 7 bases. This CDR3 is built from 14 residues. Germline V gives CDR1 SGDLS, CDR2 YYNGEE. With V trimmed by 4 bases and J by 1 base, 2 bases remained unmatched. Here the CDR3 reads CASSSGQSNQPQHF. The CDR3 DNA sequence: TGTGCCAGCAGCTCGGGACAGAGCAATCAGCCCCAGCATTTT.

CDR3 DNA sequence: TGTGCCATCAGAGAGGGGACAGGGGGCTCCTACGAGCAGTACTTC. Protein: CAIREGTGGSYEQYF. The chain uses TRBV10-3 and TRBJ2-7, with 11 bases identical to TRBD1. The V and J ends lost 6 bases and 0 bases, in that order; junction bases with no gene match: 4. CDR1 ENHRY and CDR2 SYGVKD come from the germline V gene. This CDR3 region has 15 residues.

V usage is TRBV7-3 and J usage is TRBJ2-3; 9 nucleotides align to TRBD2. Germline V CDR1 and CDR2: SGHTA, FQGTGA. With V trimmed by 2 bases and J by 0 bases, 3 bases remained unmatched. There are 16 residues in the CDR3. The CDR3 DNA reads TGTGCCAGCAGCTTAGGAACTAGCGGGAGCACAGATACGCAGTATTTT. Amino acid sequence: CASSLGTSGSTDTQYF.